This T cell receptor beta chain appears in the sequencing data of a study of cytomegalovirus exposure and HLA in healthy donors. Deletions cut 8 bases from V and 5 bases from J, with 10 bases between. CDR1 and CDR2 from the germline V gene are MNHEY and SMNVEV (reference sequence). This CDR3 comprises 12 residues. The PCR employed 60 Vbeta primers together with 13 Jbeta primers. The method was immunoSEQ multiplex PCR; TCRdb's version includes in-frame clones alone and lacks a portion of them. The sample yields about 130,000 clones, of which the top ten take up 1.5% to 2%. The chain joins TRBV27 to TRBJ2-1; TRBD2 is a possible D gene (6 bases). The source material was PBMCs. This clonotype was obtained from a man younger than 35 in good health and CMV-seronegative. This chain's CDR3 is CASRTTHNEQFF. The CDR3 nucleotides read TGTGCCAGCCGGACTACCCACAATGAGCAGTTCTTC.